The 28 T cell receptor beta chains presented below share a single source sample, sequenced in a study of breast tumors, draining lymph nodes, adjacent tissues. TCRdb re-derived calls from the multiplex PCR reads in MiXCR, one entry per CDR3 protein. The data contain 15,000 to 17,000 distinct CDR3 sequences, less than 65% of them singletons. Sequenced material: tumor-adjacent breast tissue. These receptors all come from a female donor with breast cancer. Some clones in this sample may be carry-over from other donors' samples.

CDR3 sequence (DNA): TGTGCCAGCAGTACGCTGACTAGCGGGAGCCACTTCTGCGAGCAGTACTTC. Translation: CASSTLTSGSHFCEQYF. The chain combines TRBV6-5 with TRBJ2-7, with 12 bases identical to TRBD2. The CDR3 totals 17 residues. Trimming cost V 5 bases and J 6 bases; bases outside gene matches: 14. Germline CDR1 reads MNHEY; CDR2 reads SVGAGI.

This clonotype was recorded a few times. The chain employs TRBV29-1 and TRBJ2-7; unclear D gene. Germline V CDR1 and CDR2: SQVTM, ANQGSEA. V was pared by 0 bases and J by 3 bases, with 12 bases between. The CDR3 contains 14 residues. The CDR3 is CSVEDMRGSYEQYF. DNA of the CDR3: TGCAGCGTTGAAGATATGCGCGGCAGCTACGAGCAGTACTTC.

This clonotype showed up many times. CDR3: CASSGGTSGSYEQYF. As DNA, the CDR3 is TGTGCCAGCAGCGGTGGGACTAGCGGGAGCTACGAGCAGTACTTC. The chain has TRBV9 and TRBJ2-7; 14 nucleotides align to TRBD2. From germline, CDR1 is SGDLS and CDR2 YYNGEE. The ends lost 3 bases at V and 3 bases at J; junction bases unmatched: 2. This CDR3 has 15 amino acids.

V gene TRBV5-8 combines with J gene TRBJ2-7; 8 bases are a match to TRBD2. The junction had 7 bases not matched to a gene; V was cut back by 1 base and J by 7 bases. In germline, CDR1 is SGHTS, CDR2 YDEGEE. CDR3 length equals 14 residues. The CDR3 region is CASSLYGGAGEQYV. The DNA for the CDR3 is TGTGCCAGCAGCTTGTACGGGGGGGCGGGTGAGCAGTACGTC.

This clonotype is medium-sized in the sample. The chain employs TRBV12-3 or TRBV12-4 and TRBJ2-7; TRBD2 is a possible D gene (6 bases). The CDR3 spans 14 residues. Trimming took off 1 base at V and 6 bases at J, with 13 bases between the two ends. The CDR3 bases are TGTGCCAGCAGTTTAGGCGGACTACCATCCGAGCAGTACTTC. Translated, it gives CASSLGGLPSEQYF.

The chain has TRBV10-2 and TRBJ2-5, with 9 positions matching TRBD1. Germline CDR1 WSHSY, CDR2 SAAADI. The CDR3 runs 15 residues. With 5 bases clipped from V and 4 bases from J, the junction kept 8 bases outside the gene matches. DNA for the CDR3: TGCGCCAGCAGTTTGACAGGGGGATTGGGAGAGACCCAGTACTTC. This gives the protein CASSLTGGLGETQYF.

Regarding this clonotype: Because it lacks the conserved phenylalanine or tryptophan at the end, this CDR3 is likely a read error. The limits of the CDR3 on the DNA are not certain, so only TCRdb's listed CDR3 is given. This sequence joins TRBV6-1 and TRBJ2-1. The length of the CDR3 is 16 amino acids, counting both ends. Germline V gives CDR1 MNHNS, CDR2 SASEGT. The chain's CDR3 is CASSQGSANYGYTFGS.

This clonotype was seen just once. The chain has TRBV29-1 and TRBJ2-1; 9 nucleotides agree with TRBD1. Germline CDR1 SQVTM, CDR2 ANQGSEA. This CDR3 is built from 13 residues. V lost 7 bases to trimming and J lost 5 bases; unmatched junction nucleotides: 6. The CDR3, as DNA: TGCAGCGCGGGACAGGGAAACCACAATGAGCAGTTCTTC. This codes for CSAGQGNHNEQFF.

This clonotype was recorded once. The V call is TRBV2, the J call TRBJ2-3; TRBD1 matches 9 bases. The trim removed 5 bases at V and 3 bases at J, leaving 3 bases unmatched. The V gene's germline CDR1 is SNHLY and CDR2 FYNNEI. The CDR3 is 14 residues long. In DNA, the CDR3 is TGTGCCAGCAGTCAGACAGGGGGGACAGATACGCAGTATTTT. Protein: CASSQTGGTDTQYF. The variable domain in full, with the rest retrieved from reference TRBV2 and TRBJ2-3, is EPEVTQTPSHQVTQMGQEVILRCVPISNHLYFYWYRQILGQKVEFLVSFYNNEISEKSEIFDDQFSVERPDGSNFTLKIRSTKLEDSAMYFCASSQTGGTDTQYFGPGTRLTVL.

At least ten counts were recorded for this clonotype. The CDR3 spells CASSQADRDPEAFF. The DNA of the CDR3 is TGTGCCAGCAGCCAAGCAGACAGGGATCCCGAAGCTTTCTTT. The V and J genes are TRBV4-2 and TRBJ1-1; 7 bases map to TRBD1. CDR3 length equals 14 residues. Germline CDR1 and CDR2: LGHNA and YNFKEQ. The J segment lost 8 bases and the V segment lost 1 base, leaving 7 bases of the junction unmatched.

The V gene is TRBV7-3, the J gene TRBJ1-1; D gene uncertain. Trimming pared 7 bases from V and 0 bases from J, leaving 9 bases between. The CDR3 runs 13 residues. Germline-derived CDR1 and CDR2 are SGHTA and FQGTGA. This chain's CDR3 is CASTVALNTEAFF. CDR3 sequence (DNA): TGTGCCAGCACCGTGGCCTTGAACACTGAAGCTTTCTTT.

This chain links TRBV2 with TRBJ2-3; D is uncertain. The CDR3 contains 13 residues. Germline V gene lookup returns CDR1 SNHLY and CDR2 FYNNEI. The V end was cut by 1 base, the J end by 3 bases, with 5 bases between. The CDR3, as DNA: TGTGCCAGCAGTGAAGATGGTACAGATACGCAGTATTTT. This codes for CASSEDGTDTQYF.

This chain joins TRBV16 and TRBJ2-7; D possibly corresponds to TRBD1 (7 bases). Germline-derived CDR1 and CDR2 are KGHSY and FQNENV. The length of the CDR3 is 16 residues. Between the trimmed V and J ends, which lost 5 bases and 9 bases, there was a span of 26 bases. CDR3 residues: CASSMAGRGAFLGQYF. The CDR3 DNA is TGTGCCAGCAGCATGGCGGGCAGGGGGGCCTTTTTAGGGCAGTACTTC.

In its sample, this clonotype was seen many times. A read error may be the cause here, since a much bigger clone is one base away. The chain is built from TRBV20-1 and TRBJ2-7, with TRBD2 matching 9 bases. Germline V CDR1 and CDR2: DFQATT, SNEGSKA (reference sequence). The CDR3 loop spans 14 amino acids. The V and J ends lost 3 bases and 6 bases, in that order; junction bases with no gene match: 9. The CDR3: CSASIAGDTSEQYF. CDR3 in DNA: TGCAGTGCTAGTATAGCGGGGGATACCTCCGAGCAGTACTTC.

This sequence joins TRBV15 and TRBJ1-2, with D maybe TRBD1 (5 bases). V shed 0 bases and J shed 8 bases, with 7 bases lying between them. The CDR3 runs 12 residues. From germline, CDR1 is LNHNV and CDR2 YYDKDF (reference sequence). The CDR3 bases are TGTGCCACCAGCAGAGATGAGGGGGGCTACACCTTC. Translating gives CATSRDEGGYTF.

V gene TRBV7-9 combines with J gene TRBJ1-2; 8 bases are a match to TRBD1. The germline CDR1 and CDR2 sequences are SEHNR and FQNEAQ (reference sequence). V lost 2 bases, J lost 3 bases, and 8 bases stayed unmatched. The CDR3 runs 16 residues. This CDR3 reads CASSLIGSGGDYGYTF. CDR3 bases: TGTGCCAGCAGCTTAATTGGTTCAGGGGGCGACTATGGCTACACCTTC.

This chain uses TRBV20-1 with TRBJ1-4; no clear D. Germline assignment: CDR1 DFQATT and CDR2 SNEGSKA (reference sequence). The V end was cut by 2 bases, the J end by 8 bases, with 6 bases between. The CDR3 runs 11 residues. The CDR3 DNA sequence: TGCAGTGCTAGATCCCCGGAAAAACTGTTTTTT. Its protein product is CSARSPEKLFF.

The J gene is TRBJ1-2, the V gene TRBV4-1; D might be TRBD1 (6 bases). Germline V CDR1 and CDR2: MGHRA, YSYEKL. The germline V and J ends were trimmed by 11 bases and 6 bases, with 13 bases remaining between them. The CDR3 loop spans 11 amino acids. CDR3 sequence reads: CASAGGHGYTF. The CDR3 DNA reads TGCGCCTCGGCGGGGGGCCATGGCTACACCTTC.

V is TRBV20-1 and J is TRBJ2-7; D gene unclear. The CDR3 has 13 amino acids. Germline loops: CDR1 DFQATT, CDR2 SNEGSKA (reference sequence). V lost 2 bases and J 0 bases, leaving 8 bases between the germline ends. CDR3 loop: CSARQGYSYEQYF. The DNA of the CDR3 is TGCAGTGCTAGACAAGGCTACTCCTACGAGCAGTACTTC.

A note on this clonotype: Possible read error: a much larger clone is one base away. The genes are TRBV9 and TRBJ2-7; weak D call: TRBD2 (6 bases). The CDR3 is made up of 13 amino acids. The germline V gene has CDR1 SGDLS and CDR2 YYNGEE. The CDR3 DNA is TGTGCCAGCGGGGGGAAGAGCTCCTACAAGCAGTACTTC. This gives the protein CASGGKSSYKQYF.

The CDR3: CASSPAGGRYATQYF. The CDR3 DNA follows: TGTGCCAGCAGCCCTGCTGGGGGCAGGTACGCGACCCAGTACTTC. The chain is built from TRBV11-2 and TRBJ2-5; TRBD1 might be the D (6 bases). There are 15 residues in the CDR3. Trimming took off 5 bases at V and 7 bases at J, with 20 bases between the two ends. CDR1 is SGHAT and CDR2 is FQNNGV in the germline V gene.

The chain couples TRBV5-5 to TRBJ2-3; no clear D. V gave up 9 bases and J gave up 2 bases, with 13 bases separating them. Germline CDR1 and CDR2: SGHKS and YYEKEE (reference sequence). CDR3 size: 13 residues. The CDR3 region has the DNA TGTGCCACCAGTTGCCTCTACACAGATACGCAGTATTTT. This gives the protein CATSCLYTDTQYF.

Judged by abundance, this clonotype is medium-sized (0.01 to 0.1%). This chain links TRBV5-5 with TRBJ2-5; 11 bases are shared with TRBD1. Germline CDR1 is SGHKS and CDR2 is YYEKEE (reference sequence). V shed 4 bases and J 2 bases; nucleotides not matched to a gene: 1. The CDR3 totals 14 residues. Here the CDR3 reads CASSGTGGQETQYF. CDR3 sequence (DNA): TGTGCCAGCAGCGGGACAGGGGGACAAGAGACCCAGTACTTC.

This chain uses TRBV6-5 with TRBJ1-3; TRBD1 aligns across 10 bases. The CDR3 spans 14 residues. The trim removed 6 bases at V and 7 bases at J, leaving 6 bases unmatched. Germline assignment: CDR1 MNHEY and CDR2 SVGAGI. The CDR3 DNA sequence: TGTGCCAGCAGGGCACCGGGACAGGGGAACACCATATATTTT. It yields the protein CASRAPGQGNTIYF.

In this sample, this clonotype is medium-sized (0.01 to 0.1%). The chain employs TRBV7-2 and TRBJ1-2; D unresolved. The CDR3 is 13 residues long. Germline CDR1 and CDR2: SGHTA and FQGNSA. Trimming took 5 bases from V and 1 from J, leaving 8 bases between them. CDR3 amino acids: CASSPDNNYGYTF. CDR3 nucleotide sequence: TGTGCCAGCAGCCCCGACAATAACTATGGCTACACCTTC.

The chain uses TRBV29-1 and TRBJ1-2, with 7 bases identical to TRBD1. The CDR3 totals 14 residues. From germline, CDR1 is SQVTM and CDR2 ANQGSEA. The J segment lost 5 bases and the V segment lost 5 bases, leaving 11 bases of the junction unmatched. CDR3 amino acids: CSVTDRRREYGYTF. CDR3 DNA: TGCAGCGTTACGGACAGGCGGAGGGAATATGGCTACACCTTC. The full variable domain, in which reference TRBV29-1 and TRBJ1-2 provide the parts outside the CDR3, is SAVISQKPSRDICQRGTSLTIQCQVDSQVTMMFWYRQQPGQSLTLIATANQGSEATYESGFVIDKFPISRPNLTFSTLTVSNMSPEDSSIYLCSVTDRRREYGYTFGSGTRLTVV.

In this sample, this clonotype turned up many times. The chain joins TRBV7-9 to TRBJ2-4; 8 positions match TRBD2. V lost 4 bases to trimming and J lost 1 base; unmatched junction nucleotides: 6. Looked up from germline, CDR1 is SEHNR and CDR2 is FQNEAQ (reference sequence). The CDR3 runs to 16 residues. The DNA for the CDR3 is TGTGCCAGCAGCTCCCCCGGGGGGGCGGCCAAAAACATTCAGTACTTC. Translating it yields CASSSPGGAAKNIQYF.

This clonotype came up many times. The CDR3 loop reads CASSQGTLYNSPLHF. CDR3 DNA: TGTGCCAGCAGCCAGGGCACATTGTATAATTCACCCCTCCACTTT. The V and J genes are TRBV3-1 and TRBJ1-6; the D is unclear. V was clipped by 3 bases and J by 4 bases, with 10 bases between them. Germline CDR1 LGHDT, CDR2 YNNKEL (reference sequence). The CDR3 has 15 amino acids.